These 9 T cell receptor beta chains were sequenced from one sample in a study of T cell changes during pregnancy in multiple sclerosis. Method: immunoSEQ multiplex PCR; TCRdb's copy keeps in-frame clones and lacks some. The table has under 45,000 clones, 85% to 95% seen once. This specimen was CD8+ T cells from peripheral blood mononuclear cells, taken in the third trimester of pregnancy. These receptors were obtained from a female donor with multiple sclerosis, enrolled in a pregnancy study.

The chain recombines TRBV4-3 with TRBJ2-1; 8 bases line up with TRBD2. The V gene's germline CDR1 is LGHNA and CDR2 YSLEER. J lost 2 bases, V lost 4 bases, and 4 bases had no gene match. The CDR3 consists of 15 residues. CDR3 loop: CASSRGLAAYNEQFF. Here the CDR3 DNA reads TGCGCCAGCAGCCGAGGACTAGCAGCCTACAATGAGCAGTTCTTC.

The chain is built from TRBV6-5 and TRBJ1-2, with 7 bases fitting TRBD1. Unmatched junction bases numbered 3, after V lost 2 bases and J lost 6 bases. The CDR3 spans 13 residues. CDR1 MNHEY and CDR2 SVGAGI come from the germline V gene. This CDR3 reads CASSYAGTDGYTF. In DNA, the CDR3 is TGTGCCAGCAGTTACGCCGGGACAGATGGCTACACCTTC.

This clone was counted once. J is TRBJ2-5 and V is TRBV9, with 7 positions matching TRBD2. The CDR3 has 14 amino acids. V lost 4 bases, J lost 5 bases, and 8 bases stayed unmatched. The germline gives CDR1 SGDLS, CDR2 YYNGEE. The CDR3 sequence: CASSSQTSRETQYF. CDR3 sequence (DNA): TGTGCCAGCAGCTCCCAGACTAGCAGGGAGACCCAGTACTTC.

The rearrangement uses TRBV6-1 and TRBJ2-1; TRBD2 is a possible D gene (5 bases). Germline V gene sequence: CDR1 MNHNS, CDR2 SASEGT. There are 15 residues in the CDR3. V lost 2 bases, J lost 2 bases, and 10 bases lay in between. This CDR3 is CASSENAGTYNEQFF. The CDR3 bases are TGTGCCAGCAGTGAAAACGCGGGTACCTACAATGAGCAGTTCTTC.

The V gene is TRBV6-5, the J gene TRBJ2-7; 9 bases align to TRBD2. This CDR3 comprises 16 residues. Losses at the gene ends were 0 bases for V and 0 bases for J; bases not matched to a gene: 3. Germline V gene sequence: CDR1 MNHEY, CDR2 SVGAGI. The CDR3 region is CASSYSVSGSSYEQYF. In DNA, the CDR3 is TGTGCCAGCAGTTACTCGGTTAGCGGGAGCTCCTACGAGCAGTACTTC.

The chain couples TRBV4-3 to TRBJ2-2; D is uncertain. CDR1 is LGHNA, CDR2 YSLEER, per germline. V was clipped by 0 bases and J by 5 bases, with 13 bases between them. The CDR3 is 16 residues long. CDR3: CASSQDFATGTGELFF. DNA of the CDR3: TGCGCCAGCAGCCAAGATTTTGCTACTGGTACCGGGGAGCTGTTTTTT.

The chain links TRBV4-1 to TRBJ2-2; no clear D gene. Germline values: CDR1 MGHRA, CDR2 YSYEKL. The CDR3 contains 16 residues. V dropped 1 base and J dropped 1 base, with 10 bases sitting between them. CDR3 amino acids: CASSQGRGWNTGELFF. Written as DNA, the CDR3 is TGCGCCAGCAGCCAAGGTCGAGGCTGGAACACCGGGGAGCTGTTTTTT.

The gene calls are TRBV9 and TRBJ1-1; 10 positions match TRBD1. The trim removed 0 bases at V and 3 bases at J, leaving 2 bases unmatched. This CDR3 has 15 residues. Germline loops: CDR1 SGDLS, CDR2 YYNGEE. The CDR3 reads CASSVGTGGYTEAFF. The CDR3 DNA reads TGTGCCAGCAGCGTAGGGACAGGGGGGTACACTGAAGCTTTCTTT.

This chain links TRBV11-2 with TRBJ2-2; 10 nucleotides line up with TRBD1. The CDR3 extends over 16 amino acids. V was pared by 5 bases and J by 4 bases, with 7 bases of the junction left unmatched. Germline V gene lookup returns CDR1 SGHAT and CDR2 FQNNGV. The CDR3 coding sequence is TGTGCCAGCAGCGTAATCTGGACAGGGGGCACCGGGGAGCTGTTTTTT. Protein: CASSVIWTGGTGELFF.